The sequence of this T cell receptor (beta chain) was determined in a study of cytotoxic CD8 clonotypes in ibrutinib-treated CLL. Study-level information: Samples averaged approximately 260,000 productive templates and approximately 100,000 productive rearrangements.

This CDR3 region has 13 residues. V was cut by 7 bases and J by 0 bases, with 7 bases left in between. Germline-derived CDR1 and CDR2 are SGHVS and FQNEAQ. Clones were sequenced by immunoSEQ multiplex PCR, and TCRdb holds only the in-frame ones, with some missing. Among about 300,000 clones listed, more than 70% were seen once. The origin of this receptor is a human donor with chronic lymphocytic leukemia. The source was PBMCs, collected at disease progression, from a patient treated with ibrutinib. V usage is TRBV7-8 and J usage is TRBJ2-1; D is unclear. The CDR3 DNA sequence: TGTGCCAGCACAGTTTACTCCTACAATGAGCAGTTCTTC. This codes for CASTVYSYNEQFF.